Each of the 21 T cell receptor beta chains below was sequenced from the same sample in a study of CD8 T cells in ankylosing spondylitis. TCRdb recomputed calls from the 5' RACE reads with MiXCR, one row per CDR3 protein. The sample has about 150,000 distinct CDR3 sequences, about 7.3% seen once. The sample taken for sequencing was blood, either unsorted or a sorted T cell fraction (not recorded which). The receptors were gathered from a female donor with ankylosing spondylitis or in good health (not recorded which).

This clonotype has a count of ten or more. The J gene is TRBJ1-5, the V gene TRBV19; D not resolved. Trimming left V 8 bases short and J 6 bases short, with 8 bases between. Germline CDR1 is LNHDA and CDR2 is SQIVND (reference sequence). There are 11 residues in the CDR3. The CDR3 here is CASGTVQPQHF. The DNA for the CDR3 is TGTGCCAGTGGTACGGTTCAGCCCCAGCATTTT.

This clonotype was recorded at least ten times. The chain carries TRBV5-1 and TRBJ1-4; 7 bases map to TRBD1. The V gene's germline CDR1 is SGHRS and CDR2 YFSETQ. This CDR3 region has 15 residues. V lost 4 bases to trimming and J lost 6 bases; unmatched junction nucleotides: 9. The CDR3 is CASSPRQGRDEKLFF. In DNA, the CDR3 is TGCGCCAGCAGCCCCCGACAGGGACGGGATGAAAAACTGTTTTTT.

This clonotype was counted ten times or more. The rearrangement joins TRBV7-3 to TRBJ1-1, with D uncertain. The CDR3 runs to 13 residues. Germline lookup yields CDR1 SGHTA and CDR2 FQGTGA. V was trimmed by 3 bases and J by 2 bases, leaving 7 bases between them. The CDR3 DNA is TGTGCCAGCAGCTTCGGGGAAAACACTGAAGCTTTCTTT. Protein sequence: CASSFGENTEAFF.

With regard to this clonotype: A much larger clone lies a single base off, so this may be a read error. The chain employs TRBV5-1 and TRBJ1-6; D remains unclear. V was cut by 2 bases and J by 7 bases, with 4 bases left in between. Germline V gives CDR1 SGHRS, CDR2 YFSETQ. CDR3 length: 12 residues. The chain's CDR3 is CASSFVNSPLHF. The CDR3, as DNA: TGCGCCAGCAGCTTCGTGAATTCACCCCTCCACTTT.

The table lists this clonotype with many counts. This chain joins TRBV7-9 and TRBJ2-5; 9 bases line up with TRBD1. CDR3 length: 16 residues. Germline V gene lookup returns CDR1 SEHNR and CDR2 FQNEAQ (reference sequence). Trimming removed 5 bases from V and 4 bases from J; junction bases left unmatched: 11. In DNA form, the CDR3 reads TGTGCCAGCAGCCCGGGACAGGGAAGGGGGCGAGAGACCCAGTACTTC. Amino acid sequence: CASSPGQGRGRETQYF.

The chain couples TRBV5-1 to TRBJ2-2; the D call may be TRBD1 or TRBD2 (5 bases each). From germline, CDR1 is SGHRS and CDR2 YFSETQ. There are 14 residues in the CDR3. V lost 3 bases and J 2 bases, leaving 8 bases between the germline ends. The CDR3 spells CASSWGTNTGELFF. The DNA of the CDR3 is TGCGCCAGCAGCTGGGGGACCAACACCGGGGAGCTGTTTTTT.

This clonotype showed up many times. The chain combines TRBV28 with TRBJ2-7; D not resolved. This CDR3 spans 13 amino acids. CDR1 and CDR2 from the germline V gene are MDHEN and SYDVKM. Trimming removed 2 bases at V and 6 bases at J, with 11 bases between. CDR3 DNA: TGTGCCAGCAGTTTAAATCGGCAAATCGAGCAGTACTTC. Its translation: CASSLNRQIEQYF.

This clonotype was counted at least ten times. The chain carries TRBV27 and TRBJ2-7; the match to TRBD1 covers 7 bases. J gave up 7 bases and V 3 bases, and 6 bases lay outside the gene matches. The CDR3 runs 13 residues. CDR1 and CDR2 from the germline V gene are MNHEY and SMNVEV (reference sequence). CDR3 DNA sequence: TGTGCCAGCAGTTTTACAGGGGTCGGGGAGCAGTACTTC. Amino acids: CASSFTGVGEQYF.

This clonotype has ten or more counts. The CDR3 DNA is TGTGCCATCAGTGATTCGACCGTGGGCACTGAAGCTTTCTTT. The encoded protein is CAISDSTVGTEAFF. The chain couples TRBV10-3 to TRBJ1-1; D remains unclear. This CDR3 is 14 amino acids long. Germline V gene lookup returns CDR1 ENHRY and CDR2 SYGVKD. Trimming cost V 3 bases and J 4 bases, with 12 bases left between them.

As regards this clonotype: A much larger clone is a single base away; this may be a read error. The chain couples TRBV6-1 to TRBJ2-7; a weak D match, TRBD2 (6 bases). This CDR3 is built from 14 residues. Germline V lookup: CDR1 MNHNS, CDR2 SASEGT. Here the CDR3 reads CANSESGVGYEQYF. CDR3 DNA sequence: TGTGCCAACAGTGAATCGGGGGTCGGCTACGAGCAGTACTTC.

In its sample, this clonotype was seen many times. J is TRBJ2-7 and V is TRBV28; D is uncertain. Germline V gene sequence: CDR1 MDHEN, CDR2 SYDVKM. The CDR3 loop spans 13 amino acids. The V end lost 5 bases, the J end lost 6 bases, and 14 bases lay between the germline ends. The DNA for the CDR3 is TGTGCCAGCAGTAACGGGCCCCGTTCCGAGCAGTACTTC. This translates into CASSNGPRSEQYF.

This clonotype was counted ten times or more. The CDR3 protein is CSVVLVYEQYF. The CDR3 nucleotides read TGCAGCGTTGTTCTCGTCTACGAGCAGTACTTC. The chain combines TRBV29-1 with TRBJ2-7, with D hard to call. V gave up 4 bases and J gave up 3 bases, with 7 bases separating them. Per the germline V gene, CDR1 is SQVTM and CDR2 is ANQGSEA. The CDR3 covers 11 residues.

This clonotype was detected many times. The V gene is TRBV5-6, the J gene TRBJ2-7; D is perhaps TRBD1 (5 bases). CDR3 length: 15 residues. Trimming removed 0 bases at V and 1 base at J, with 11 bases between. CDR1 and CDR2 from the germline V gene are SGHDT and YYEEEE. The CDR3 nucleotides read TGTGCCAGCAGCTTGGGCACAGGATTTTCCTACGAGCAGTACTTC. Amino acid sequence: CASSLGTGFSYEQYF.

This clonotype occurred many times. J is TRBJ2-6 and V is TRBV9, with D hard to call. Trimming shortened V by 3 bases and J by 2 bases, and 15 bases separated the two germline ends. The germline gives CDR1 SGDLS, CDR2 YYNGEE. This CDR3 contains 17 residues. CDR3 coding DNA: TGTGCCAGCAGCGCCCAGTTTCATCTCACTGGGGCCAACGTCCTGACTTTC. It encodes CASSAQFHLTGANVLTF.

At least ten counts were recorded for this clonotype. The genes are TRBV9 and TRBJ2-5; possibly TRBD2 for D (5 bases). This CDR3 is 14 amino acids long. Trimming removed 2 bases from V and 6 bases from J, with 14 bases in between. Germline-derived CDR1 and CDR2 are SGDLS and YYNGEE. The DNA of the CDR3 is TGTGCCAGCAGCGTGTCGGGGTTTGGGAAGACCCAGTACTTC. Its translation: CASSVSGFGKTQYF.

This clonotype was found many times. In DNA, the CDR3 is TGTGCCAGCATGGGGGATGGCACAGATACGCAGTATTTT. Its protein product is CASMGDGTDTQYF. V is TRBV2 and J is TRBJ2-3, with D perhaps being TRBD1 or TRBD2 (5 bases each). Per the germline V gene, CDR1 is SNHLY and CDR2 is FYNNEI. This CDR3 contains 13 residues. V shed 7 bases and J shed 1 base, with 9 bases lying between them.

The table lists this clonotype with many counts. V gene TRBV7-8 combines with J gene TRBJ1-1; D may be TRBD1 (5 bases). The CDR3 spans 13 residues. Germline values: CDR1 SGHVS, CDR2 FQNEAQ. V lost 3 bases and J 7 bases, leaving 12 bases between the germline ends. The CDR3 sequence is CASSFTTEGEAFF. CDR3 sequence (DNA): TGTGCCAGCAGCTTCACGACAGAGGGTGAAGCTTTCTTT.

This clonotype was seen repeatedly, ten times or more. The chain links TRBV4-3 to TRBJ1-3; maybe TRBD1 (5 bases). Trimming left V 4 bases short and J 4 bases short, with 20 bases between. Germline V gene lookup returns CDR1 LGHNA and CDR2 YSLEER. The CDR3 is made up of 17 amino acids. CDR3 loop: CASSPVIGGGIGNTIYF. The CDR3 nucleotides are TGCGCCAGCAGCCCCGTCATTGGTGGGGGAATCGGAAACACCATATATTTT.

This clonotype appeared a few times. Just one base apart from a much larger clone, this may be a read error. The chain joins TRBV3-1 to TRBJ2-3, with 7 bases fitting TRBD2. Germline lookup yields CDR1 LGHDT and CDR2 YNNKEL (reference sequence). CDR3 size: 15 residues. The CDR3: CASCQGTTPGGTQYF. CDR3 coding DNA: TGTGCCAGCTGCCAAGGGACTACCCCTGGCGGTACGCAGTATTTT.

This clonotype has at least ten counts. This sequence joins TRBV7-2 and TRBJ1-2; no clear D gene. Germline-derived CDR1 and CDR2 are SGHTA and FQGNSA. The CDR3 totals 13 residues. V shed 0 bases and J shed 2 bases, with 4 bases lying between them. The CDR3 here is CASSLAGNYGYTF. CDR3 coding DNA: TGTGCCAGCAGCTTAGCAGGGAACTATGGCTACACCTTC.

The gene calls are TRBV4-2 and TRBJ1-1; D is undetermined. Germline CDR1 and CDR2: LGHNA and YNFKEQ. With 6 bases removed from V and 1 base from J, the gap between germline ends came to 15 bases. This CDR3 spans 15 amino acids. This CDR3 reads CASSKRGQTNTEAFF. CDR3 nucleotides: TGTGCCAGCAGTAAGAGAGGTCAGACGAACACTGAAGCTTTCTTT.